The rows below give T cell receptor beta chains drawn from one sample of a study of cytomegalovirus exposure and HLA in healthy donors. Assay: immunoSEQ multiplex PCR; the TCRdb copy retains only in-frame clones and omits some. In the table there are under 150,000 clones, approximately 85% of which are singletons. Sequenced: PBMCs. These receptors originate from a boy aged 5 to 17 in good health and CMV-seronegative. Each CDR3 is given with its conserved first and last residue. The order of the fields is CDR3 length, clone size, V gene, J gene, D gene, CDR3 protein, CDR3 DNA. The D gene is left open where the match is weak. Rows may omit the clone size; those that give it use once, few, many or a size class.

len: 14; abundance: .; v_gene: TRBV30; j_gene: TRBJ2-7; d_gene: .; CDR3aa: CAWSRERGRYEQYF; CDR3nt: TGTGCCTGGAGTAGGGAGCGAGGACGCTACGAGCAGTACTTC
len: 14; abundance: .; v_gene: TRBV9; j_gene: TRBJ2-3; d_gene: .; CDR3aa: CASSVTDRTDTQYF; CDR3nt: TGTGCCAGCAGCGTCACAGACCGCACAGATACGCAGTATTTT
len: 16; abundance: .; v_gene: TRBV6-1; j_gene: TRBJ1-2; d_gene: .; CDR3aa: CASSVRGNNPNYGYTF; CDR3nt: TGTGCCAGCAGTGTCCGCGGCAATAACCCTAACTATGGCTACACCTTC
len: 15; abundance: .; v_gene: TRBV5-6; j_gene: TRBJ2-3; d_gene: TRBD1; CDR3aa: CASNPRDRITDTQYF; CDR3nt: TGTGCCAGCAACCCGAGGGACAGGATCACAGATACGCAGTATTTT
len: 14; abundance: .; v_gene: TRBV7-2; j_gene: TRBJ1-1; d_gene: .; CDR3aa: CASSLGQGITEAFF; CDR3nt: TGTGCCAGCAGCCTAGGGCAGGGGATCACTGAAGCTTTCTTT
len: 17; abundance: once; v_gene: TRBV4-3; j_gene: TRBJ2-2; d_gene: TRBD1; CDR3aa: CASSQEAGTGGTGELFF; CDR3nt: TGCGCCAGCAGCCAAGAGGCCGGGACAGGGGGAACCGGGGAGCTGTTTTTT
len: 13; abundance: .; v_gene: TRBV7-6; j_gene: TRBJ1-3; d_gene: .; CDR3aa: CASSLWERNTIYF; CDR3nt: TGTGCCAGCAGTCTCTGGGAGCGGAACACCATATATTTT
len: 17; abundance: once; v_gene: TRBV11-2; j_gene: TRBJ2-2; d_gene: TRBD2; CDR3aa: CASSSGLAGTNTGELFF; CDR3nt: TGTGCCAGCAGCTCGGGACTAGCGGGAACAAACACCGGGGAGCTGTTTTTT
len: 16; abundance: .; v_gene: TRBV19; j_gene: TRBJ2-1; d_gene: TRBD2; CDR3aa: CASSSEGTSSYNEQFF; CDR3nt: TGTGCCAGTAGTAGCGAGGGGACTAGCTCCTACAATGAGCAGTTCTTC
len: 13; abundance: .; v_gene: TRBV6-5; j_gene: TRBJ2-7; d_gene: .; CDR3aa: CASRLQATYEQYF; CDR3nt: TGTGCCAGTAGGTTACAGGCTACCTACGAGCAGTACTTC
len: 14; abundance: .; v_gene: TRBV19; j_gene: TRBJ1-2; d_gene: .; CDR3aa: CASTLVGGEYGYTF; CDR3nt: TGTGCCAGTACCCTTGTAGGGGGAGAATATGGCTACACCTTC
len: 15; abundance: .; v_gene: TRBV2; j_gene: TRBJ2-5; d_gene: TRBD1; CDR3aa: CASSEWDRGGETQYF; CDR3nt: TGTGCCAGCAGTGAATGGGACAGGGGTGGTGAGACCCAGTACTTC
len: 14; abundance: .; v_gene: TRBV7-9; j_gene: TRBJ2-3; d_gene: TRBD2; CDR3aa: CASSLVAGTDTQYF; CDR3nt: TGTGCCAGCAGCTTAGTAGCGGGAACAGATACGCAGTATTTT
len: 11; abundance: .; v_gene: TRBV28; j_gene: TRBJ2-7; d_gene: TRBD2; CDR3aa: CASSLGGEGDF; CDR3nt: TGTGCCAGCAGTTTGGGGGGGGAGGGCGACTTC
len: 15; abundance: .; v_gene: TRBV5-1; j_gene: TRBJ1-2; d_gene: .; CDR3aa: CASSPEGRSNYGYTF; CDR3nt: TGCGCCAGCAGCCCGGAGGGCAGGAGCAACTATGGCTACACCTTC
len: 14; abundance: .; v_gene: TRBV15; j_gene: TRBJ2-5; d_gene: .; CDR3aa: CATSREGVQETQYF; CDR3nt: TGTGCCACCAGCAGAGAAGGGGTCCAAGAGACCCAGTACTTC
len: 14; abundance: .; v_gene: TRBV12-5; j_gene: TRBJ2-7; d_gene: .; CDR3aa: CASGLLHGNGEQYF; CDR3nt: TGTGCTAGTGGTTTGCTACACGGGAATGGTGAGCAGTACTTC
len: 16; abundance: .; v_gene: TRBV7-2; j_gene: TRBJ2-7; d_gene: TRBD2; CDR3aa: CASSLTRLASSYEQYF; CDR3nt: TGTGCCAGCAGCTTAACCCGACTAGCCAGCTCCTACGAGCAGTACTTC
len: 15; abundance: .; v_gene: TRBV5-1; j_gene: TRBJ2-1; d_gene: TRBD2; CDR3aa: CASSLELAANNEQFF; CDR3nt: TGCGCCAGCAGCTTGGAGCTAGCGGCAAACAATGAGCAGTTCTTC
len: 14; abundance: .; v_gene: TRBV29-1; j_gene: TRBJ1-1; d_gene: .; CDR3aa: CSVAPKIGSTEAFF; CDR3nt: TGCAGCGTAGCCCCGAAAATAGGGAGCACTGAAGCTTTCTTT
len: 14; abundance: .; v_gene: TRBV4-2; j_gene: TRBJ1-6; d_gene: TRBD1; CDR3aa: CASSPGTENSPLHF; CDR3nt: TGTGCCAGCAGCCCCGGGACAGAGAATTCACCCCTCCACTTT
len: 14; abundance: .; v_gene: TRBV5-5; j_gene: TRBJ1-2; d_gene: TRBD1; CDR3aa: CASSHRGRGYGYTF; CDR3nt: TGTGCCAGCAGCCACAGGGGGCGCGGCTATGGCTACACCTTC
len: 18; abundance: .; v_gene: TRBV7-2; j_gene: TRBJ1-5; d_gene: .; CDR3aa: CASSLGPILPSSNQPQHF; CDR3nt: TGTGCCAGCAGCTTAGGGCCAATTCTCCCCTCTTCCAATCAGCCCCAGCATTTT
len: 15; abundance: .; v_gene: TRBV21-1; j_gene: TRBJ2-7; d_gene: .; CDR3aa: CASSKVGQGAGEQYF; CDR3nt: .
len: 13; abundance: .; v_gene: TRBV19; j_gene: TRBJ1-2; d_gene: TRBD1; CDR3aa: CASSMSGGYGYTF; CDR3nt: TGTGCCAGTAGTATGTCAGGGGGCTATGGCTACACCTTC
len: 15; abundance: once; v_gene: TRBV18; j_gene: TRBJ1-5; d_gene: TRBD1; CDR3aa: CASSPGGQGRQPQHF; CDR3nt: TGTGCCAGCTCACCCGGGGGACAGGGCAGACAGCCCCAGCATTTT
len: 12; abundance: .; v_gene: TRBV28; j_gene: TRBJ2-7; d_gene: .; CDR3aa: CASSSRGFEQYF; CDR3nt: TGTGCCAGCAGTAGCCGGGGTTTCGAGCAGTACTTC
len: 13; abundance: few; v_gene: TRBV7-9; j_gene: TRBJ2-7; d_gene: TRBD1; CDR3aa: CASSPGGAYEQYF; CDR3nt: TGTGCCAGCAGCCCAGGGGGAGCTTACGAGCAGTACTTC
len: 13; abundance: once; v_gene: TRBV4-3; j_gene: TRBJ2-7; d_gene: .; CDR3aa: CASSQARGDEQYF; CDR3nt: TGCGCCAGCAGCCAAGCCAGGGGAGACGAGCAGTACTTC
len: 15; abundance: .; v_gene: TRBV19; j_gene: TRBJ1-2; d_gene: .; CDR3aa: CASSITATEIYGYTF; CDR3nt: TGTGCCAGTAGTATTACAGCCACCGAAATCTATGGCTACACCTTC
len: 12; abundance: .; v_gene: TRBV7-2; j_gene: TRBJ1-1; d_gene: TRBD1; CDR3aa: CASSIQGAGAFF; CDR3nt: TGTGCCAGCAGCATTCAGGGGGCGGGAGCTTTCTTT
len: 13; abundance: .; v_gene: TRBV27; j_gene: TRBJ2-7; d_gene: .; CDR3aa: CASSLSPSYEQYF; CDR3nt: TGTGCCAGCAGTTTATCCCCTTCCTACGAGCAGTACTTC
len: 12; abundance: .; v_gene: TRBV7-8; j_gene: TRBJ2-2; d_gene: .; CDR3aa: CASGQNTGELFF; CDR3nt: TGTGCAAGCGGACAGAACACCGGGGAGCTGTTTTTT
len: 13; abundance: .; v_gene: TRBV6-1; j_gene: TRBJ1-1; d_gene: .; CDR3aa: CASSTGLNTEAFF; CDR3nt: TGTGCCAGCAGTACAGGGTTGAACACTGAAGCTTTCTTT